What follows describes a single T cell receptor beta chain. Its antigen is unknown. This entry belongs to a study of radiation and T cells in renal cell carcinoma. Study-wide results and caveats: Top tumor clonotypes rose in blood 2 weeks post-radiation, then contracted. Pretreatment tumor biopsies were lacking, so baseline clonotypes are unknown.

The CDR3 spans 14 residues. Germline V lookup: CDR1 GTSNPN, CDR2 SVGIG (reference sequence). V lost 5 bases to trimming and J lost 6 bases; unmatched junction nucleotides: 11. Time point in this sample: blood 4 weeks post-SBRT, at nephrectomy. Specified treatment: 15 Gy SBRT to primary tumor, nephrectomy 4 weeks later. Nephrectomy followed 15 Gy stereotactic body radiation by 4 weeks. This renal cell carcinoma was of the clear cell type. Sequencing used immunoSEQ multiplex PCR; TCRdb keeps in-frame clones, though not all of them. The profile shows around 95,000 clones, 80% to 90% of them singletons. The TCR was taken from a man in his 60s with renal cell carcinoma. Sequencing used blood, obtained from a patient whose treatment included radiotherapy and nephrectomy. The chain has TRBV30 and TRBJ2-3, with TRBD1 matching over 7 bases. CDR3 in DNA: TGTGCCTGGCTTGGACAGGTTGCGGGTGATACGCAGTATTTT. It yields the protein CAWLGQVAGDTQYF.